The following is a T cell receptor beta chain sequence with its context. The CDR3 length is 19 residues. Trimming left V 4 bases short and J 1 base short, with 25 bases between. Germline CDR1 and CDR2: SGHAT and FQNNGV. This sample stems from a study of OX40 agonist ivuxolimab in advanced cancers. Study context: Aged roughly 23 to 90 with a mean of 60 years, they were 82.7% male.

The protocol was immunoSEQ multiplex PCR, while the TCRdb copy is restricted to in-frame clones and leaves out a portion. The sample gives about 48,000 clones, about 87% of which show up once; about 45% is in the top ten. Source: CD4+ or CD8+ T cells sorted from blood, taken in a trial of the OX40 agonist ivuxolimab. The rearrangement links TRBV11-2 to TRBJ2-5; D possibly matches TRBD1 or TRBD2 (5 bases each). The TCR comes from an adult with an advanced solid tumor such as melanoma, head and neck, liver or kidney cancer. As DNA, the CDR3 is TGTGCCAGCAGCTACGGGCGACGTGGGGACCCCGATCTCCAAGAGACCCAGTACTTC. This encodes CASSYGRRGDPDLQETQYF.